This entry lists 13 T cell receptor beta chains sequenced from one sample in a study of cytomegalovirus exposure and HLA in healthy donors. PCR involved 60 Vbeta and 13 Jbeta primers. Sequencing used immunoSEQ multiplex PCR; TCRdb keeps in-frame clones, though not all of them. The clone table shows tens of thousands of clones, with the ten largest holding 4.5%. Material for sequencing was PBMCs. The receptor source for this set is a woman aged 40 to 55 in good health and CMV-seropositive.

CDR3 region: CASSPSRGQGSYEQYF. DNA of the CDR3: TGTGCCAGCAGCCCGAGCAGGGGACAGGGCTCCTACGAGCAGTACTTC. This chain uses TRBV14 with TRBJ2-7; TRBD1 matches 9 bases. Per the germline V gene, CDR1 is SGHDN and CDR2 is FVKESK. With V trimmed by 4 bases and J by 0 bases, 7 bases remained unmatched. This CDR3 has 16 residues.

This rearrangement joins TRBV18 to TRBJ2-7; 7 bases agree with TRBD1. The CDR3 covers 14 residues. CDR1 is KGHSH, CDR2 LQKENI, per germline. After removal of 5 bases from V and 3 bases from J, the junction contained 7 bases not matched to a gene. Here the CDR3 DNA reads TGTGCCAGCTCAAGGGACAGAGGGGACTACGAGCAGTACTTC. Its protein is CASSRDRGDYEQYF.

The rearrangement links TRBV30 to TRBJ2-2; 8 nucleotides line up with TRBD2. In germline, CDR1 is GTSNPN, CDR2 SVGIG (reference sequence). With V trimmed by 3 bases and J by 1 base, 1 base remained unmatched. The CDR3 length is 14 residues. Here the CDR3 reads CAWRGLVNTGELFF. The CDR3 DNA reads TGTGCCTGGAGGGGACTAGTGAACACCGGGGAGCTGTTTTTT.

The V gene is TRBV6-5, the J gene TRBJ1-4; 9 bases fit TRBD1. V lost 6 bases, J lost 8 bases, and 4 bases stayed unmatched. Germline-derived CDR1 and CDR2 are MNHEY and SVGAGI. The CDR3 extends over 13 amino acids. The CDR3 region has the DNA TGTGCCAGCAGGACAGGGGGGTCCGAAAAACTGTTTTTT. This sequence encodes CASRTGGSEKLFF.

The chain is built from TRBV30 and TRBJ1-1; perhaps TRBD1 as D (6 bases). The CDR3 totals 14 residues. Germline V gives CDR1 GTSNPN, CDR2 SVGIG (reference sequence). Trimming pared 4 bases from V and 7 bases from J, leaving 19 bases between. In nucleotides, the CDR3 is TGTGCCTGGAACACAGGGCTGGTTCCCTATGAAGCTTTCTTT. Protein product: CAWNTGLVPYEAFF.

The chain carries TRBV5-4 and TRBJ2-1, with no clear D. The CDR3 is 14 amino acids. Germline values: CDR1 SGHNT, CDR2 YYREEE (reference sequence). The V gene lost 2 bases and the J gene lost 4 bases, with 10 bases spanning the gap. CDR3 residues: CASSFENRYNEQFF. The CDR3 DNA sequence: TGTGCCAGCAGCTTCGAGAACAGATACAATGAGCAGTTCTTC.

The gene calls are TRBV18 and TRBJ2-1, with a possible D match to TRBD2 (6 bases). This CDR3 region has 15 residues. With 2 bases removed from V and 8 bases from J, the gap between germline ends came to 16 bases. Germline CDR1 reads KGHSH; CDR2 reads LQKENI. The CDR3 spells CASSPTGSGVDEQFF. The CDR3, as DNA: TGTGCCAGCTCACCAACCGGATCGGGGGTGGATGAGCAGTTCTTC.

In DNA form, the CDR3 reads TGTGCCAGTAATCAGGGAAGTTTCACTGAAGCTTTCTTT. It translates to CASNQGSFTEAFF. The genes are TRBV19 and TRBJ1-1; tentative D call: TRBD1 (5 bases). This CDR3 region has 13 residues. The germline V gene encodes CDR1 LNHDA and CDR2 SQIVND (reference sequence). Trimming stripped 7 bases from V and 4 bases from J, with 13 bases between.

This chain joins TRBV29-1 and TRBJ1-2, with D possibly TRBD1 on 5 matching bases. V lost 7 bases, J lost 0 bases, and 9 bases lay in between. The CDR3 loop spans 12 amino acids. CDR1 and CDR2 (germline): SQVTM, ANQGSEA. The CDR3 nucleotides are TGCAGCGCTGACAGTTCTAACTATGGCTACACCTTC. This translates into CSADSSNYGYTF.

The rearrangement links TRBV5-8 to TRBJ2-2; 8 positions match TRBD2. Germline-derived CDR1 and CDR2 are SGHTS and YDEGEE. The J segment lost 4 bases and the V segment lost 5 bases, leaving 7 bases of the junction unmatched. The CDR3 is 15 residues long. CDR3 protein: CASRRSGRGTGELFF. In nucleotides, the CDR3 is TGTGCCAGCAGACGAAGCGGGAGAGGCACCGGGGAGCTGTTTTTT. Filled out from reference TRBV5-8 and TRBJ2-2, the complete variable domain reads EAGVTQSPTHLIKTRGQQATLRCSPISGHTSVYWYQQALGLGLQFLLWYDEGEERNRGNFPPRFSGRQFPNYSSELNVNALELEDSALYLCASRRSGRGTGELFFGEGSRLTVL.

V and J are TRBV7-8 and TRBJ2-7; 7 bases fit TRBD2. Germline V gives CDR1 SGHVS, CDR2 FQNEAQ. The CDR3 runs to 14 residues. With 5 bases clipped from V and 9 bases from J, the junction kept 13 bases outside the gene matches. CDR3 region: CASSREVWAKGQYF. The CDR3 DNA reads as TGTGCCAGCAGCCGGGAGGTTTGGGCTAAAGGGCAGTACTTC.

V and J are TRBV19 and TRBJ2-4, with 10 nucleotides matching TRBD2. The CDR3 contains 17 residues. V dropped 5 bases and J dropped 6; count of bases not matched to a gene: 13. Germline V gene data show CDR1 as LNHDA and CDR2 as SQIVND (reference sequence). CDR3 in DNA: TGTGCCAGTAGTCCCGGACAGTTAGCGGGAGGTGGAAACATTCAGTACTTC. Amino acids: CASSPGQLAGGGNIQYF. The variable domain in full, completed from reference TRBV19 and TRBJ2-4, reads DGGITQSPKYLFRKEGQNVTLSCEQNLNHDAMYWYRQDPGQGLRLIYYSQIVNDFQKGDIAEGYSVSREKKESFPLTVTSAQKNPTAFYLCASSPGQLAGGGNIQYFGAGTRLSVL.

V usage is TRBV19 and J usage is TRBJ2-4; D perhaps matches TRBD2 (5 bases). Germline V gene data show CDR1 as LNHDA and CDR2 as SQIVND (reference sequence). The CDR3 extends over 17 amino acids. With 4 bases removed from V and 0 bases from J, the gap between germline ends came to 16 bases. This chain's CDR3 is CASSTAATLVAKNIQYF. CDR3 DNA: TGTGCCAGTAGTACGGCAGCTACACTAGTAGCCAAAAACATTCAGTACTTC.